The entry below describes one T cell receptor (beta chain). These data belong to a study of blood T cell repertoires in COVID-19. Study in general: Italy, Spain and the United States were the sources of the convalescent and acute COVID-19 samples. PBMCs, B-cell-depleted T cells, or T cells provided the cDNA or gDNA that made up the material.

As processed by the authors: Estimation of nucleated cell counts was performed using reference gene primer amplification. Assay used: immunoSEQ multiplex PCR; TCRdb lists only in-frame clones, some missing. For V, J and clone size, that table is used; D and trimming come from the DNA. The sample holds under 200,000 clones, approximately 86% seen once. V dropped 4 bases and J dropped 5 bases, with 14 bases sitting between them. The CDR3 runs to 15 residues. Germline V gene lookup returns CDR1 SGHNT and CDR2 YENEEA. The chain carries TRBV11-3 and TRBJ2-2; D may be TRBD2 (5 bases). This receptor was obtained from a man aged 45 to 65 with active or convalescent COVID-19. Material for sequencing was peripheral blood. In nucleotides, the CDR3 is TGTGCCAGCAGCTCAACGAGGACTGGTACCGGGGAGCTGTTTTTT. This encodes CASSSTRTGTGELFF.